This T cell receptor beta chain stems from a study of regulatory T cells in long-lasting Graves disease. This clonotype came up many times. CDR1 and CDR2 from the germline V gene are SEHNR and FQNEAQ (reference sequence). The CDR3 contains 12 residues. V was cut by 5 bases and J by 3 bases, with 8 bases left in between. CDR3-region Arm-PCR and iRepertoire HTBI primers produced the TCR beta libraries. TCRdb re-analysed the multiplex PCR reads in MiXCR, keeping a single row per CDR3 protein. Of 450,000 to 500,000 distinct CDR3 sequences detected, around 15% appear once; the ten largest clones hold 12%. Time point described: newly diagnosed GD, antithyroid drugs for less than 3 months. From PBMCs, RNA was extracted and then used to make the TCR library. These data were likewise used in another study, on T cells in Graves' hyperthyroidism and ophthalmopathy.

The sample here was peripheral blood mononuclear cells (PBMCs), taken at new diagnosis, from a patient treated with antithyroid drugs. The chain links TRBV7-9 to TRBJ2-7; D is ambiguous. The sequence was obtained from a man aged 35 to 55 with Graves disease. In DNA form, the CDR3 reads TGTGCCAGCAGCAGGCTCCTCTACGAGCAGTACTTC. This sequence encodes CASSRLLYEQYF.